The next 25 T cell receptor beta chains were all read from a single sample in a study of blood T cell repertoires in COVID-19. Profiling relied on immunoSEQ multiplex PCR, and the TCRdb table lists in-frame clones only, not all of them. Among about 130,000 clones listed, about 79% were seen once. Sequencing was carried out using peripheral blood. The receptors were gathered from a woman older than 75 with acute or convalescent COVID-19.

The V and J genes are TRBV7-2 and TRBJ2-3, with 10 bases matching TRBD1. The CDR3 contains 15 residues. V trimming: 3 bases; J trimming: 6 bases; junction bases outside the gene matches: 6. Germline CDR1 SGHTA, CDR2 FQGNSA. The CDR3 nucleotides read TGTGCCAGCAGCTTCTCCGGGACAGGGGAGGATACGCAGTATTTT. It is translated as CASSFSGTGEDTQYF.

The V and J genes are TRBV10-3 and TRBJ2-2, with D perhaps TRBD1 (6 bases). The CDR3 contains 14 residues. V was clipped by 5 bases and J by 3 bases, with 10 bases between them. The germline gives CDR1 ENHRY, CDR2 SYGVKD. The CDR3 spells CAISRQEDTGELFF. The DNA of the CDR3 is TGTGCCATCAGTAGACAGGAGGACACCGGGGAGCTGTTTTTT.

This chain uses TRBV6-5 with TRBJ1-1; a possible D gene is TRBD1 (6 bases). The V gene's germline CDR1 is MNHEY and CDR2 SVGAGI. Trimming left V 6 bases short and J 9 bases short, with 14 bases between. The length of the CDR3 is 12 residues. The CDR3 DNA follows: TGTGCCAGCAGCCGGACAGATGATAAAGCTTTCTTT. Its translation is CASSRTDDKAFF.

V and J are TRBV4-2 and TRBJ1-5; 8 nucleotides match TRBD1. V dropped 3 bases and J dropped 6; count of bases not matched to a gene: 10. CDR1 and CDR2 from the germline V gene are LGHNA and YNFKEQ. This CDR3 region has 16 residues. The CDR3 DNA follows: TGTGCCAGCAGCCATTCGTCGACAGGGGCGGGTCAGCCCCAGCATTTT. It yields the protein CASSHSSTGAGQPQHF.

V usage is TRBV7-6 and J usage is TRBJ1-5; 7 bases line up with TRBD1. Per the germline V gene, CDR1 is SGHVS and CDR2 is FNYEAQ. The CDR3 covers 13 residues. V dropped 1 base and J dropped 6; count of bases not matched to a gene: 0. The CDR3 nucleotides read TGTGCCAGCAGCTTAGACAGGGGTCAGCCCCAGCATTTT. It translates to CASSLDRGQPQHF.

V usage is TRBV11-3 and J usage is TRBJ2-1, with a weak D call TRBD1 (5 bases). Germline assignment: CDR1 SGHNT and CDR2 YENEEA. Trimming left V 2 bases short and J 5 bases short, with 10 bases between. The CDR3 is made up of 14 amino acids. CDR3 in amino acids: CASSLNRLNNEQFF. As DNA, the CDR3 is TGTGCCAGCAGCTTAAACAGGCTCAACAATGAGCAGTTCTTC. Full variable domain (remainder filled in from reference TRBV11-3 and TRBJ2-1): EAGVVQSPRYKIIEKKQPVAFWCNPISGHNTLYWYLQNLGQGPELLIRYENEEAVDDSQLPKDRFSAERLKGVDSTLKIQPAELGDSAVYLCASSLNRLNNEQFFGPGTRLTVL.

This clone was seen once. The gene calls are TRBV27 and TRBJ2-2, with 10 bases lining up with TRBD1. Germline CDR1 and CDR2: MNHEY and SMNVEV (reference sequence). With 7 bases clipped from V and 4 bases from J, the junction kept 6 bases outside the gene matches. CDR3 length: 15 amino acids. The CDR3 is CASTPGTGVTGELFF. CDR3 nucleotide sequence: TGTGCCAGCACCCCCGGGACAGGGGTCACCGGGGAGCTGTTTTTT.

The V gene is TRBV10-3, the J gene TRBJ1-2; no clear D gene. The CDR3 runs to 14 residues. V was pared by 2 bases and J by 2 bases, with 9 bases between. Germline CDR1 reads ENHRY; CDR2 reads SYGVKD. The CDR3 reads CAISELGSNYGYTF. The CDR3 nucleotides read TGTGCCATCAGTGAGCTCGGGTCCAACTATGGCTACACCTTC.

The rearrangement joins TRBV12-3 or TRBV12-4 to TRBJ2-7, with D possibly TRBD1 on 6 matching bases. The length of the CDR3 is 13 residues. V lost 1 base, J lost 5 bases, and 9 bases lay in between. The CDR3 sequence: CASSLETGDEQYF. The CDR3 region has the DNA TGTGCCAGCAGTTTAGAGACAGGAGACGAGCAGTACTTC.

The V call is TRBV5-6, the J call TRBJ2-1; 8 nucleotides match TRBD2. This CDR3 comprises 15 residues. Germline-derived CDR1 and CDR2 are SGHDT and YYEEEE. V lost 1 base and J lost 7; bases outside the gene matches: 7. The CDR3 spells CASSLYQRGMNEQFF. Here the CDR3 DNA reads TGTGCCAGCAGCTTGTACCAGCGGGGGATGAATGAGCAGTTCTTC.

The chain links TRBV5-1 to TRBJ2-1, with 7 bases identical to TRBD2. V lost 2 bases to trimming and J lost 0 bases; unmatched junction nucleotides: 8. CDR1 is SGHRS and CDR2 is YFSETQ in the germline V gene. This CDR3 is 17 amino acids long. The CDR3 loop is CASSLAGSLSSYNEQFF. CDR3 coding DNA: TGCGCCAGCAGCTTAGCGGGGTCCTTGAGCTCCTACAATGAGCAGTTCTTC.

The V and J genes are TRBV11-2 and TRBJ1-1; D not resolved. Deletions cut 5 bases from V and 6 bases from J, with 16 bases between. Germline V gene data show CDR1 as SGHAT and CDR2 as FQNNGV. This CDR3 region has 14 residues. The CDR3 bases are TGTGCCAGCAGCCGACGCCGGGTCGGGGCTGAAGCTTTCTTT. This translates into CASSRRRVGAEAFF.

The chain combines TRBV19 with TRBJ2-1; 8 nucleotides match TRBD1. CDR3 length equals 17 residues. Germline-derived CDR1 and CDR2 are LNHDA and SQIVND (reference sequence). V trimming: 4 bases; J trimming: 0 bases; junction bases outside the gene matches: 8. The CDR3 loop is CASSTRQGRFSYNEQFF. The CDR3 DNA is TGTGCCAGTAGTACCCGACAGGGGCGTTTCTCCTACAATGAGCAGTTCTTC.

The J gene is TRBJ1-2, the V gene TRBV19, with TRBD1 identical over 8 bases. Germline-derived CDR1 and CDR2 are LNHDA and SQIVND (reference sequence). CDR3 length equals 17 residues. The V segment lost 2 bases and the J segment 7 bases; nucleotides outside the gene matches: 15. The CDR3 sequence: CASSIRSRQGPIGGYTF. CDR3 sequence (DNA): TGTGCCAGTAGTATAAGGTCTCGACAGGGGCCCATTGGTGGCTACACCTTC.

The chain employs TRBV3-1 (or the pseudogene TRBV3-2) and TRBJ2-2; TRBD2 is a possible D gene (6 bases). The length of the CDR3 is 16 residues. Germline CDR1 and CDR2: LGHDT and YNNKEL (reference sequence). V was trimmed by 0 bases and J by 4 bases, leaving 12 bases between them. CDR3 DNA sequence: TGTGCCAGCAGCCAAGAACCGGGACTCACCACCGGGGAGCTGTTTTTT. This codes for CASSQEPGLTTGELFF.

There are a few counts of this clone. The chain couples TRBV7-2 to TRBJ1-6; 9 bases map to TRBD1. The CDR3 extends over 15 amino acids. Looked up from germline, CDR1 is SGHTA and CDR2 is FQGNSA. With 5 bases clipped from V and 10 bases from J, the junction kept 9 bases outside the gene matches. CDR3 residues: CASSPGGTGFSPLHF. CDR3 nucleotides: TGTGCCAGCAGCCCGGGGGGGACAGGGTTCTCACCCCTCCACTTT. The whole variable domain, remainder taken from reference TRBV7-2 and TRBJ1-6, is GAGVSQSPSNKVTEKGKDVELRCDPISGHTALYWYRQSLGQGLEFLIYFQGNSAPDKSGLPSDRFSAERTGGSVSTLTIQRTQQEDSAVYLCASSPGGTGFSPLHFGNGTRLTVT.

J is TRBJ1-2 and V is TRBV6-2 or TRBV6-3; a possible D gene is TRBD1 (5 bases). CDR3 length: 16 residues. V lost 0 bases to trimming and J lost 2 bases, with 13 bases between them. The V gene's germline CDR1 is MNHEY and CDR2 SVGEGT. The CDR3 is CASSYSGDSTNYGYTF. CDR3 bases: TGTGCCAGCAGTTACTCGGGCGACAGTACAAACTATGGCTACACCTTC.

The count of this clone is one. Germline is not matched at one junction end, which may reflect a read error. CDR3: CASSLAGTTDYNEQFF. The DNA for the CDR3 is TGTGCTAGCAGCTTAGCAGGGACTACCGATTACAATGAGCAGTTCTTC. The chain uses TRBV7-7 and TRBJ2-1; TRBD2 matches 7 bases. Germline V gene data show CDR1 as SSHAT and CDR2 as FNYEAQ (reference sequence). This CDR3 has 16 amino acids.

This chain joins TRBV5-1 and TRBJ1-3; D gene uncertain. Germline V lookup: CDR1 SGHRS, CDR2 YFSETQ. The CDR3 contains 15 residues. V was pared by 1 base and J by 0 bases, with 8 bases between. The CDR3 protein is CASSLLEVSGNTIYF. DNA of the CDR3: TGCGCCAGCAGCTTGTTAGAGGTCTCTGGAAACACCATATATTTT. Full variable domain (outside the CDR3, taken from reference TRBV5-1 and TRBJ1-3): KAGVTQTPRYLIKTRGQQVTLSCSPISGHRSVSWYQQTPGQGLQFLFEYFSETQRNKGNFPGRFSGRQFSNSRSEMNVSTLELGDSALYLCASSLLEVSGNTIYFGEGSWLTVV.

The genes are TRBV4-1 and TRBJ2-5; D uncertain. Trimming shortened V by 1 base and J by 0 bases, and 9 bases separated the two germline ends. There are 15 residues in the CDR3. Germline CDR1 is MGHRA and CDR2 is YSYEKL. In nucleotides, the CDR3 is TGCGCCAGCAGCCAAGGCCCACAGTACCAAGAGACCCAGTACTTC. It is translated as CASSQGPQYQETQYF.

V usage is TRBV19 and J usage is TRBJ1-2; 9 nucleotides align to TRBD1. Germline-derived CDR1 and CDR2 are LNHDA and SQIVND (reference sequence). CDR3 length: 17 residues. V was pared by 6 bases and J by 1 base, with 12 bases of the junction left unmatched. The CDR3 DNA reads as TGTGCCAGTAGAGAAGTATTGGACAGGGGACGTAACTATGGCTACACCTTC. Translating it yields CASREVLDRGRNYGYTF.

This chain links TRBV19 with TRBJ1-3, with 9 bases lining up with TRBD1. J was trimmed by 5 bases and V by 5 bases; bases with no gene match: 4. CDR1 and CDR2 (germline): LNHDA, SQIVND (reference sequence). This CDR3 has 14 amino acids. CDR3 sequence: CASSGDRDRNTIYF. The DNA of the CDR3 is TGTGCCAGTAGTGGGGACAGGGACCGAAACACCATATATTTT.

The V call is TRBV5-4, the J call TRBJ2-2; possibly TRBD2 for D (6 bases). V was pared by 4 bases and J by 4 bases, with 17 bases between. The CDR3 covers 16 residues. CDR1 and CDR2 from the germline V gene are SGHNT and YYREEE (reference sequence). The CDR3 DNA reads as TGTGCCAGCAGCCCGGTTGGGGGAGGACTCACCGGGGAGCTGTTTTTT. It specifies CASSPVGGGLTGELFF.

This chain uses TRBV19 with TRBJ2-5; 13 bases align to TRBD2. J lost 4 bases, V lost 3 bases, and 5 bases had no gene match. The germline gives CDR1 LNHDA, CDR2 SQIVND (reference sequence). CDR3 length: 16 amino acids. CDR3 coding DNA: TGTGCCAGTAGTATTGGACTAGCGGGGGCGGGAGAGACCCAGTACTTC. Residues: CASSIGLAGAGETQYF.

This chain uses TRBV2 with TRBJ1-4, with a tentative D call TRBD1 (5 bases). Germline CDR1 reads SNHLY; CDR2 reads FYNNEI. The CDR3 totals 15 residues. V was pared by 6 bases and J by 7 bases, with 18 bases between. CDR3 amino acids: CASSVGNQGLEKLFF. DNA for the CDR3: TGTGCCAGCAGCGTTGGGAACCAGGGTCTTGAAAAACTGTTTTTT.